These 5 T cell receptor beta chains originate from one sample sequenced in a study of blood T cell repertoires in COVID-19. TCRdb keeps only in-frame clones here, not all; method: immunoSEQ multiplex PCR. Here the sample spans about 200,000 clones, 87% being singletons. The specimen sequenced was peripheral blood. Receptors originate from a man in his 60s with active or convalescent COVID-19.

The rearrangement uses TRBV11-2 and TRBJ2-7; 8 bases fit TRBD1. This CDR3 comprises 18 residues. With 6 bases clipped from V and 5 bases from J, the junction kept 21 bases outside the gene matches. The V gene's germline CDR1 is SGHAT and CDR2 FQNNGV. CDR3 bases: TGTGCCAGCAGGCAGATCGGGAGACAGCAGGGGGCTTTAAACGAGCAGTACTTC. Its protein product is CASRQIGRQQGALNEQYF. The entire variable domain, with the rest obtained from reference TRBV11-2 and TRBJ2-7, is as follows: EAGVAQSPRYKIIEKRQSVAFWCNPISGHATLYWYQQILGQGPKLLIQFQNNGVVDDSQLPKDRFSAERLKGVDSTLKIQPAKLEDSAVYLCASRQIGRQQGALNEQYFGPGTRLTVT.

V is TRBV6-5 and J is TRBJ1-6; perhaps TRBD1 as D (5 bases). Trimming pared 8 bases from V and 6 bases from J, leaving 11 bases between. The CDR3 consists of 13 residues. Germline V gene lookup returns CDR1 MNHEY and CDR2 SVGAGI. The CDR3, as DNA: TGTGCCAGCTGGACGGGGGGTAATTCACCCCTCCACTTT. It translates to CASWTGGNSPLHF.

The CDR3 region is CASSLTGPRNEQYF. The CDR3 DNA reads TGTGCCAGCAGCTTGACAGGGCCCAGGAACGAGCAGTACTTC. This chain uses TRBV7-2 with TRBJ2-7, with 7 nucleotides matching TRBD1. The V and J ends lost 3 bases and 5 bases, in that order; junction bases with no gene match: 7. The CDR3 covers 14 residues. Germline V gene data show CDR1 as SGHTA and CDR2 as FQGNSA.

The chain couples TRBV27 to TRBJ1-1, with D unclear. V was clipped by 6 bases and J by 4 bases, with 12 bases between them. Germline CDR1 is MNHEY and CDR2 is SMNVEV (reference sequence). The CDR3 is 13 residues long. CDR3 sequence reads: CASSLNRATEAFF. The CDR3 DNA follows: TGTGCCAGCAGCTTAAATAGAGCCACTGAAGCTTTCTTT.

The gene calls are TRBV6-6 and TRBJ1-2, with TRBD1 as a possible D gene (5 bases). Germline-derived CDR1 and CDR2 are MNHNY and SVGAGI (reference sequence). The CDR3 sequence is 14 residues long. The V end lost 4 bases, the J end lost 7 bases, and 16 bases lay between the germline ends. In nucleotides, the CDR3 is TGTGCCAGCAGTTCTGGGGGAGGGCGCGGTGGCTACACCTTC. It is translated as CASSSGGGRGGYTF.